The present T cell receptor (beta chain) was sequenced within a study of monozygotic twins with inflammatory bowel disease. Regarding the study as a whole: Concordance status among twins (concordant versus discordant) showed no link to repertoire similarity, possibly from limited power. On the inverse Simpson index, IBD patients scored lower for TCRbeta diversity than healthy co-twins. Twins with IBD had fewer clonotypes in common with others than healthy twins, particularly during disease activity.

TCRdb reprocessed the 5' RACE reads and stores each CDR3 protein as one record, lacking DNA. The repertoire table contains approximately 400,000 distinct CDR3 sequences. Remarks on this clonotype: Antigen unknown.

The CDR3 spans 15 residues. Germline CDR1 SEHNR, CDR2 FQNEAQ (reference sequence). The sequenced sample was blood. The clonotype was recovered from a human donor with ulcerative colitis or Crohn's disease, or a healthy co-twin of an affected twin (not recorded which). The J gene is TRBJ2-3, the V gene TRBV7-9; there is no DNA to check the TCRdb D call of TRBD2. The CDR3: CASSRKVAELDTQYF.